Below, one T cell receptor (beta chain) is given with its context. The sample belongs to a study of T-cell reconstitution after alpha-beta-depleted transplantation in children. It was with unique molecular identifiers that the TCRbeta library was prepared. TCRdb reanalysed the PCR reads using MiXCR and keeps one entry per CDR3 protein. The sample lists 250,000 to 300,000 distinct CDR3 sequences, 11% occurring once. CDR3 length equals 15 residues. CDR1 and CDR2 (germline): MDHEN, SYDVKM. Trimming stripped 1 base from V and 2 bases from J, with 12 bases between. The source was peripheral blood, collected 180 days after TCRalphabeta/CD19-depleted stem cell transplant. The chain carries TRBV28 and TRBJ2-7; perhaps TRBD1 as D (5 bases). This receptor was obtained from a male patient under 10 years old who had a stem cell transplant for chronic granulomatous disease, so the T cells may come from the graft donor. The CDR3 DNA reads TGTGCCAGCAGTTTATTATTAACAGGAGCCTACGAGCAGTACTTC. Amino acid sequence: CASSLLLTGAYEQYF.